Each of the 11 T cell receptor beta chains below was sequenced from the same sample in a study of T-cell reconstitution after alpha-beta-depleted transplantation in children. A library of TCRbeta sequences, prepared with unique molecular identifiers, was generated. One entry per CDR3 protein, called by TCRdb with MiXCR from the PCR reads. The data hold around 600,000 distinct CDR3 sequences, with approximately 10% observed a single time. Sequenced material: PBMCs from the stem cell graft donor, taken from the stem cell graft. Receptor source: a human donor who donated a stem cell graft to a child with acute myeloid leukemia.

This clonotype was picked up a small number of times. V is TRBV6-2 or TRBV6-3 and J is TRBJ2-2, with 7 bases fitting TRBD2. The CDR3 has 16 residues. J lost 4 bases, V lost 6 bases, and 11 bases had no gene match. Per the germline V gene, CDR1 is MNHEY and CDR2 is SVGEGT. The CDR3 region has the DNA TGTGCCAGCAGAAACCAGCGGGAATTGGGCACCGGGGAGCTGTTTTTT. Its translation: CASRNQRELGTGELFF.

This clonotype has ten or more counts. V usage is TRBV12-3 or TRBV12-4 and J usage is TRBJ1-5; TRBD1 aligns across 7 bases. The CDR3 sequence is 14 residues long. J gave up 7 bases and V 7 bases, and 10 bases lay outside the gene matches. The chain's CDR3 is CASKVAGGIQPQHF. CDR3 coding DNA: TGTGCCAGCAAAGTCGCAGGGGGAATACAGCCCCAGCATTTT.

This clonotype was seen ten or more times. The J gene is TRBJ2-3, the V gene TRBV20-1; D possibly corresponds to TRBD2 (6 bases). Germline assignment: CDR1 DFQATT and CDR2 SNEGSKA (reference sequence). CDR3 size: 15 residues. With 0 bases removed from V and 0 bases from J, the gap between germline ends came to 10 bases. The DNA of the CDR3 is TGCAGTGCTAGAGAAATAGGGACTAGCACAGATACGCAGTATTTT. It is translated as CSAREIGTSTDTQYF.

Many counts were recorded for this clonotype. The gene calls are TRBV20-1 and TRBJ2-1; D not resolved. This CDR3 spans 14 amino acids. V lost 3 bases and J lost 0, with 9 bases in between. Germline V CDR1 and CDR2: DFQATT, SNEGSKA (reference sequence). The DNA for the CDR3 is TGCAGTGCTAGTAAGTCAAGCTCCTACAATGAGCAGTTCTTC. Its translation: CSASKSSSYNEQFF.

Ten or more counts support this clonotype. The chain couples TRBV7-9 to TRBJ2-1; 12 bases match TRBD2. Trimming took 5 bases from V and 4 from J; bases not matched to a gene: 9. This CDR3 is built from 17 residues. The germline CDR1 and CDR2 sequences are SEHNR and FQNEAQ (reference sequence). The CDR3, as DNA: TGTGCCAGCAGCGGAAGACTAGCGGGAGTGCAGTACAATGAGCAGTTCTTC. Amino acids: CASSGRLAGVQYNEQFF.

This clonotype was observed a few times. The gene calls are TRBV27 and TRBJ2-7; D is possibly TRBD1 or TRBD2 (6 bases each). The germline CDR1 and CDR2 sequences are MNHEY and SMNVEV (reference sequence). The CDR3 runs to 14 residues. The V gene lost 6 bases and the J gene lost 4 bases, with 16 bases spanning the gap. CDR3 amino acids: CASRGAGSGYEQYF. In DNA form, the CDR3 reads TGTGCCAGCAGGGGGGCGGGATCGGGATACGAGCAGTACTTC.

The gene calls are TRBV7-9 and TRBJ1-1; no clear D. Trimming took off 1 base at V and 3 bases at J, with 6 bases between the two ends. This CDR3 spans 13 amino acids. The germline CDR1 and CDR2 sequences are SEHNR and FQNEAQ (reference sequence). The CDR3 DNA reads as TGTGCCAGCAGCTTAGACACCCACACTGAAGCTTTCTTT. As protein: CASSLDTHTEAFF.

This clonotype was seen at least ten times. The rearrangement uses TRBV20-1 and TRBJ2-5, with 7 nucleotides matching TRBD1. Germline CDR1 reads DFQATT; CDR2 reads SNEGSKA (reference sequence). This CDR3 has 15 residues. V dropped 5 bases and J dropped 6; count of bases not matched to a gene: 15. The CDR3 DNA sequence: TGCAGTGCTGGAGGAACAGGGGATACAAGAAAGACCCAGTACTTC. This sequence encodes CSAGGTGDTRKTQYF.

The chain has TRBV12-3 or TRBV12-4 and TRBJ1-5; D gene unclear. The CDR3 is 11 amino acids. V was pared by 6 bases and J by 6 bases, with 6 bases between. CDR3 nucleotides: TGTGCCAGCAGCAAATTTCAGCCCCAGCATTTT. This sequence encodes CASSKFQPQHF.

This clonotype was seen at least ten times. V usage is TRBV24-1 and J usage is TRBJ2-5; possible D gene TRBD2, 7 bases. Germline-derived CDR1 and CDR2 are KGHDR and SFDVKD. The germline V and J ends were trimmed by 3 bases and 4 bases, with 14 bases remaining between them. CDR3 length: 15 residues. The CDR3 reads CATSDPRGAGETQYF. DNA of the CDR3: TGTGCCACCAGTGATCCTCGGGGGGCGGGAGAGACCCAGTACTTC.

CDR3 protein: CASSMKRQGARGSNQPQHF. The CDR3 nucleotides read TGCGCCAGCAGCATGAAGCGGCAGGGGGCTAGGGGCAGCAATCAGCCCCAGCATTTT. The chain carries TRBV5-1 and TRBJ1-5, with TRBD1 matching 8 bases. The germline gives CDR1 SGHRS, CDR2 YFSETQ. V trimming: 4 bases; J trimming: 1 base; junction bases outside the gene matches: 16. This CDR3 spans 19 amino acids.